The 28 T cell receptor beta chains listed next were all sequenced from one sample in a study of identical twins. TCRdb itself ran the 5' RACE reads through MiXCR, one entry per CDR3 protein. The table shows 450,000 to 650,000 distinct CDR3 sequences, with about 15% occurring only once. These data were likewise used in another study, on yellow fever vaccine responses in identical twins.

Sequenced input: CD4+ T cells sorted from blood. These receptors were taken from a young woman in good health.

A few counts support this clonotype. The chain has TRBV6-1 and TRBJ1-1, with D possibly TRBD1 on 5 matching bases. The CDR3 contains 13 residues. CDR1 MNHNS and CDR2 SASEGT come from the germline V gene. The V gene lost 7 bases and the J gene lost 6 bases, with 15 bases spanning the gap. CDR3 sequence: CASIVGGVAEAFF. CDR3 in DNA: TGTGCCAGCATCGTCGGGGGGGTCGCTGAAGCTTTCTTT.

The chain's CDR3 is CASSPPPAGTDTQYF. CDR3 in DNA: TGTGCCAGCAGCCCCCCCCCAGCGGGCACAGATACGCAGTATTTT. The chain has TRBV5-5 and TRBJ2-3, with D perhaps TRBD2 (5 bases). This CDR3 region has 15 residues. Trimming pared 4 bases from V and 1 base from J, leaving 13 bases between. Germline CDR1 SGHKS, CDR2 YYEKEE (reference sequence).

This clonotype was counted a few times. The rearrangement uses TRBV7-9 and TRBJ2-3; D uncertain. CDR1 is SEHNR, CDR2 FQNEAQ, per germline (reference sequence). This CDR3 has 15 residues. Trimming shortened V by 11 bases and J by 0 bases, and 18 bases separated the two germline ends. CDR3 DNA sequence: TGTGCCGGGATGTCCTACACGGCTAGCACAGATACGCAGTATTTT. Its protein is CAGMSYTASTDTQYF.

The rearrangement uses TRBV7-9 and TRBJ1-2; D is unresolved. V was cut by 1 base and J by 3 bases, with 6 bases left in between. Germline CDR1 SEHNR, CDR2 FQNEAQ (reference sequence). The length of the CDR3 is 13 residues. The CDR3 loop reads CASSLVQYYGYTF. CDR3 in DNA: TGTGCCAGCAGCTTAGTACAGTACTATGGCTACACCTTC.

This chain connects TRBV19 to TRBJ1-1; D uncertain. The CDR3 is 14 amino acids. The germline V gene has CDR1 LNHDA and CDR2 SQIVND (reference sequence). V lost 7 bases, J lost 1 base, and 13 bases lay in between. CDR3 DNA sequence: TGTGCCAGTAATAATTTTCAGGCGAACACTGAAGCTTTCTTT. The encoded protein is CASNNFQANTEAFF.

This clonotype was detected only a few times. The chain has TRBV7-2 and TRBJ2-7, with D maybe TRBD1 (6 bases). This CDR3 spans 13 amino acids. Germline loops: CDR1 SGHTA, CDR2 FQGNSA. The ends were cut back, 5 bases at V and 3 bases at J, with 11 bases in the middle. CDR3 bases: TGTGCCAGCAGCAAACGGGACATCTACGAGCAGTACTTC. Translated, it gives CASSKRDIYEQYF. Full variable domain (rest looked up from reference TRBV7-2 and TRBJ2-7): GAGVSQSPSNKVTEKGKDVELRCDPISGHTALYWYRQSLGQGLEFLIYFQGNSAPDKSGLPSDRFSAERTGGSVSTLTIQRTQQEDSAVYLCASSKRDIYEQYFGPGTRLTVT.

This clonotype was observed a handful of times. J is TRBJ2-5 and V is TRBV10-3; TRBD1 agrees at 12 bases. J was trimmed by 5 bases and V by 3 bases; bases with no gene match: 7. The CDR3 sequence is 16 residues long. In germline, CDR1 is ENHRY, CDR2 SYGVKD. The CDR3 sequence: CAISEPGQGAGETQYF. The CDR3 DNA is TGTGCCATCAGTGAACCGGGACAGGGGGCAGGGGAGACCCAGTACTTC.

The chain is built from TRBV29-1 and TRBJ2-7; TRBD1 aligns across 9 bases. The J segment lost 3 bases and the V segment lost 7 bases, leaving 4 bases of the junction unmatched. Germline assignment: CDR1 SQVTM and CDR2 ANQGSEA. The CDR3 totals 12 residues. The CDR3 bases are TGCAGCGCCGACAGGGGGGGCTACGAGCAGTACTTC. Amino acids: CSADRGGYEQYF.

The chain joins TRBV12-3 or TRBV12-4 to TRBJ2-1; 8 positions match TRBD1. With 6 bases clipped from V and 3 bases from J, the junction kept 1 base outside the gene matches. There are 13 residues in the CDR3. The CDR3 DNA is TGTGCCAGCAGGGGACAGGACTACAATGAGCAGTTCTTC. It translates to CASRGQDYNEQFF.

The chain combines TRBV6-5 with TRBJ2-7, with a tentative D call TRBD1 (6 bases). The CDR3 loop spans 15 amino acids. Trimming stripped 2 bases from V and 3 bases from J, with 14 bases between. The germline CDR1 and CDR2 sequences are MNHEY and SVGAGI. CDR3: CASSYTYQGNYEQYF. The CDR3 region has the DNA TGTGCCAGCAGTTACACCTACCAGGGGAACTACGAGCAGTACTTC.

This clonotype was found a few times. The J gene is TRBJ1-6, the V gene TRBV27; the D gene is possibly TRBD1 (5 bases). Trimming took off 6 bases at V and 4 bases at J, with 16 bases between the two ends. This CDR3 has 16 residues. Germline CDR1 reads MNHEY; CDR2 reads SMNVEV (reference sequence). The CDR3 bases are TGTGCCAGCAGCCCAACGGGGGGTCTATATAATTCACCCCTCCACTTT. Amino acids: CASSPTGGLYNSPLHF.

This clonotype came up a few times. The rearrangement links TRBV24-1 to TRBJ2-2; 7 bases align to TRBD2. With 5 bases clipped from V and 4 bases from J, the junction kept 9 bases outside the gene matches. In germline, CDR1 is KGHDR, CDR2 SFDVKD. CDR3 length: 16 residues. CDR3 in amino acids: CATSAWSGAFTGELFF. Written as DNA, the CDR3 is TGTGCCACCAGTGCCTGGAGCGGGGCCTTCACCGGGGAGCTGTTTTTT.

With respect to this clonotype: Being one base from a much bigger clone, this may be a read error. This chain uses TRBV29-1 with TRBJ2-7; 9 nucleotides align to TRBD1. This CDR3 contains 13 residues. In germline, CDR1 is SQVTM, CDR2 ANQGSEA. The trim removed 6 bases at V and 0 bases at J, leaving 3 bases unmatched. CDR3 in amino acids: CSVRTGVSYEQYF. In DNA form, the CDR3 reads TGCAGCGTCAGGACAGGGGTCTCCTACGAGCAGTACTTC.

The V call is TRBV5-1, the J call TRBJ2-5; 11 bases agree with TRBD2. Germline V gives CDR1 SGHRS, CDR2 YFSETQ. The CDR3 sequence is 16 residues long. Germline trimming cut 0 bases from V and 4 bases from J; bases unmatched to any gene: 5. The CDR3: CASSLEWTSGSETQYF. CDR3 bases: TGCGCCAGCAGCTTGGAGTGGACTAGCGGGTCAGAGACCCAGTACTTC.

This chain joins TRBV6-1 and TRBJ2-5, with D tentatively TRBD1 (5 bases). V lost 7 bases and J lost 13, with 25 bases in between. Germline CDR1 MNHNS, CDR2 SASEGT. The CDR3 has 14 residues. This CDR3 is CASTPDNFQRSLYF. The CDR3 DNA sequence: TGTGCCAGCACCCCGGACAACTTCCAACGAAGTCTGTACTTC.

The chain has TRBV7-2 and TRBJ2-3; tentative D call: TRBD2 (5 bases). Germline loops: CDR1 SGHTA, CDR2 FQGNSA. This CDR3 region has 16 residues. V was clipped by 5 bases and J by 0 bases, with 15 bases between them. CDR3: CASSDQASPSTDTQYF. CDR3 sequence (DNA): TGTGCCAGCAGCGACCAGGCTAGCCCGAGCACAGATACGCAGTATTTT.

A note on this clonotype: One end of the junction varies from germline; a read error may be responsible. V is TRBV7-9 and J is TRBJ2-5; D uncertain. The CDR3 contains 9 residues. Per the germline V gene, CDR1 is SEHNR and CDR2 is FQNEAQ (reference sequence). For the CDR3, the DNA is TGTGCCAGCAGCTCCCCCCTTCACTTC. As protein: CASSSPLHF.

The rearrangement uses TRBV10-3 and TRBJ1-1; D is undetermined. This CDR3 comprises 15 residues. V was shortened by 6 bases and J by 0 bases, with 14 bases between the two germline ends. The germline gives CDR1 ENHRY, CDR2 SYGVKD. DNA for the CDR3: TGTGCCATCAGGGGTGGTATGCGCATGAACACTGAAGCTTTCTTT. This gives the protein CAIRGGMRMNTEAFF.

The sample holds many counts of this clonotype. This chain links TRBV24-1 with TRBJ1-1; the D gene is possibly TRBD1 (5 bases). CDR3 length: 13 amino acids. The V gene's germline CDR1 is KGHDR and CDR2 SFDVKD. Between the trimmed V and J ends, which lost 8 bases and 1 base, there was a span of 10 bases. CDR3 sequence reads: CATNAGPNTEAFF. CDR3 coding DNA: TGTGCCACCAATGCGGGGCCGAACACTGAAGCTTTCTTT.

This rearrangement joins TRBV7-7 to TRBJ2-2; D remains unclear. CDR1 is SSHAT and CDR2 is FNYEAQ in the germline V gene (reference sequence). Trimming stripped 5 bases from V and 6 bases from J, with 13 bases between. The CDR3 has 14 residues. The DNA of the CDR3 is TGTGCCAGCAGCACAGCCCTCGGGCCCGGGGAGCTGTTTTTT. Its protein is CASSTALGPGELFF.

This clonotype came up many times. CDR3 DNA: TGTGCCAGCAGCTCCAAGCGGGTCTTACGAGAGACCCAGTACTTC. Translating it yields CASSSKRVLRETQYF. The rearrangement links TRBV7-8 to TRBJ2-5; D might be TRBD2 (6 bases). The CDR3 has 15 amino acids. Trimming stripped 4 bases from V and 4 bases from J, with 16 bases between. Germline V CDR1 and CDR2: SGHVS, FQNEAQ.

The CDR3 region is CASSMDHPSEQYF. Here the CDR3 DNA reads TGTGCCAGCAGCATGGACCACCCTAGTGAGCAGTACTTC. V and J are TRBV5-4 and TRBJ2-7; D remains unclear. In germline, CDR1 is SGHNT, CDR2 YYREEE (reference sequence). The CDR3 totals 13 residues. The V end lost 4 bases, the J end lost 7 bases, and 15 bases lay between the germline ends. Based on the CDR3 plus reference TRBV5-4 and TRBJ2-7, the full variable domain is ETGVTQSPTHLIKTRGQQVTLRCSSQSGHNTVSWYQQALGQGPQFIFQYYREEENGRGNFPPRFSGLQFPNYSSELNVNALELDDSALYLCASSMDHPSEQYFGPGTRLTVT.

This clonotype was counted a few times. The rearrangement links TRBV6-1 to TRBJ2-4; D ambiguous. The V gene's germline CDR1 is MNHNS and CDR2 SASEGT. This CDR3 is built from 13 residues. V lost 4 bases to trimming and J lost 7 bases, with 11 bases between them. CDR3 coding DNA: TGTGCCAGCAGTGTCCAGCGAGGCAACATTCAGTACTTC. Translation gives CASSVQRGNIQYF.

This chain uses TRBV27 with TRBJ2-7, with 8 bases matching TRBD1. V trimming: 5 bases; J trimming: 2 bases; junction bases outside the gene matches: 20. The germline gives CDR1 MNHEY, CDR2 SMNVEV (reference sequence). The CDR3 is 19 amino acids. The CDR3 DNA sequence: TGTGCCAGCAGTAGGTCCGCAGGGGGCGGAACGTTTTTCCCCTACGAGCAGTACTTC. Its protein is CASSRSAGGGTFFPYEQYF.

This clonotype was observed a few times. The rearrangement links TRBV20-1 to TRBJ2-5; 7 bases line up with TRBD2. V lost 0 bases to trimming and J lost 7 bases; unmatched junction nucleotides: 8. The CDR3 length is 14 residues. The germline gives CDR1 DFQATT, CDR2 SNEGSKA (reference sequence). The CDR3: CSARDRAAGWTQYF. CDR3 nucleotides: TGCAGTGCTAGAGATCGGGCAGCGGGATGGACCCAGTACTTC.

The J gene is TRBJ2-1, the V gene TRBV20-1, with D unclear. V lost 3 bases and J 6 bases, leaving 15 bases between the germline ends. Per the germline V gene, CDR1 is DFQATT and CDR2 is SNEGSKA (reference sequence). This CDR3 spans 14 amino acids. The CDR3 DNA sequence: TGCAGTGCTAGTCCCGGATACATAGGCAATGAGCAGTTCTTC. This codes for CSASPGYIGNEQFF.

This chain joins TRBV20-1 and TRBJ2-7; D is ambiguous. The length of the CDR3 is 13 residues. In germline, CDR1 is DFQATT, CDR2 SNEGSKA (reference sequence). The V gene lost 3 bases and the J gene lost 1 base, with 10 bases spanning the gap. This CDR3 is CSARTPRSYEQYF. CDR3 coding DNA: TGCAGTGCTAGGACACCGAGGTCCTACGAGCAGTACTTC.

This clonotype was observed a few times. V is TRBV5-1 and J is TRBJ1-2, with D maybe TRBD1 (6 bases). CDR3 length: 14 amino acids. Germline values: CDR1 SGHRS, CDR2 YFSETQ. The germline V and J ends were trimmed by 1 base and 2 bases, with 9 bases remaining between them. DNA of the CDR3: TGCGCCAGCAGCTTGAGTGGACAGAACTATGGCTACACCTTC. Its protein is CASSLSGQNYGYTF.